This T cell receptor (delta chain) comes out of a study of gamma-delta T cells after stem cell transplantation. Germline V lookup: CDR1 TSWWSYY, CDR2 QGS. V shed 4 bases and J 1 base; nucleotides not matched to a gene: 25. The CDR3 is made up of 24 amino acids. This clone is large by share. Other DNA sequences in the same sample also yield this CDR3. TCRdb fed the RT-PCR reads to CATT. The data contain 2,000 or so delta-chain clones, 0.3% to 0.4% of them singletons. Sequenced: gamma-delta T cells. The TCR sequence derives from a human donor. It is not recorded whose cells these are; they may come from a transplant donor. The chain is built from TRDV1 and TRDJ2, with TRDD3 identical over 12 bases. The CDR3 sequence is CALGVGTGGYSPTLFRYLTAQLFF. CDR3 DNA sequence: TGTGCTCTTGGGGTGGGTACTGGGGGATACTCCCCTACCCTATTCCGCTATTTGACAGCACAACTCTTCTTT.